This entry features one TCR beta chain sequence. The source of the sample is a study of blood T cell repertoires in COVID-19. Study-level information: In each case, the material was cDNA or gDNA derived from T cells, B-cell-depleted T cells, or PBMCs.

The germline gives CDR1 LNHDA, CDR2 SQIVND (reference sequence). This CDR3 has 13 amino acids. V trimming: 8 bases; J trimming: 3 bases; junction bases outside the gene matches: 3. In the authors' methods: Estimated nucleated cell counts came from reference gene primer amplification. TCRdb keeps only in-frame clones here, not all; method: immunoSEQ multiplex PCR. From that table come the V and J calls and clone size; the DNA was used to work out D and trimming. In the table there are 200,000 to 250,000 clones, about 92% of which are singletons. This chain uses TRBV19 with TRBJ2-3, with 9 bases identical to TRBD2. This clonotype originated in a man between 25 and 39 years old with acute or convalescent COVID-19. Sequencing was performed on peripheral blood. The CDR3 loop reads CASWAGGTDTQYF. CDR3 bases: TGTGCCAGTTGGGCGGGAGGGACAGATACGCAGTATTTT.